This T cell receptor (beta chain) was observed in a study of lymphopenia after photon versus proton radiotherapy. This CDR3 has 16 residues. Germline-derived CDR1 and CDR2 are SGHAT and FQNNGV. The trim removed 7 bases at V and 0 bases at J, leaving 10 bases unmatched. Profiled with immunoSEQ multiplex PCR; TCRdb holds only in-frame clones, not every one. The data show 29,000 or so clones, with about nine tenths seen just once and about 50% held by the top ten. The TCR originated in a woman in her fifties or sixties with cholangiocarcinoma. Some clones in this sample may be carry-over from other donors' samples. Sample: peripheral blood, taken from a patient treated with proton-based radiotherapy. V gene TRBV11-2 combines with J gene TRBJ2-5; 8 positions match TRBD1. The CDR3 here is CASTHARGRDQETQYF. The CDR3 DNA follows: TGTGCCAGCACTCACGCCAGGGGGCGAGACCAAGAGACCCAGTACTTC.